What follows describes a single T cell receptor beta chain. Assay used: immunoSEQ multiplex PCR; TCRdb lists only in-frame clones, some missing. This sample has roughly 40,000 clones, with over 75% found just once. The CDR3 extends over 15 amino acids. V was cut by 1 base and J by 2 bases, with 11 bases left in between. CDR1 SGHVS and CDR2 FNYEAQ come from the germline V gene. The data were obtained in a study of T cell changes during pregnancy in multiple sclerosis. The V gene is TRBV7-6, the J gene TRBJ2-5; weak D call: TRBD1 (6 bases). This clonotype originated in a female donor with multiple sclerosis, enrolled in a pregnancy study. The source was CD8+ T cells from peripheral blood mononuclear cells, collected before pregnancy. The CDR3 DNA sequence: TGTGCCAGCAGCTTAGAGGGGGTTTTTCAAGAGACCCAGTACTTC. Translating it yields CASSLEGVFQETQYF. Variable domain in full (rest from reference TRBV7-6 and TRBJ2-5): GAGVSQSPRYKVTKRGQDVALRCDPISGHVSLYWYRQALGQGPEFLTYFNYEAQQDKSGLPNDRFSAERPEGSISTLTIQRTEQRDSAMYRCASSLEGVFQETQYFGPGTRLLVL.